Listed below are T cell receptor beta chains from one sample, sequenced in a study of T cell changes during pregnancy in multiple sclerosis. TCRdb's copy holds only in-frame clones and misses some; the assay was immunoSEQ multiplex PCR. The sample holds roughly 100,000 clones, about 90% seen once. The sequencing here drew on peripheral blood, taken before pregnancy. Receptors were obtained from a female donor with multiple sclerosis, enrolled in a pregnancy study. CDR3s include the opening cysteine and the closing phenylalanine or tryptophan. D genes are given only for firm matches. Where a row states a size, it is once, few, many or the class of an expanded clone; other rows omit it.

j_gene: TRBJ1-3
v_gene: TRBV5-1
abundance: NA
d_gene: TRBD1
CDR3aa: CASSSTGSGNTIYF
CDR3nt: TGCGCCAGCAGCTCGACAGGGTCTGGAAACACCATATATTTT

j_gene: TRBJ1-2
v_gene: TRBV19
abundance: NA
d_gene: NA
CDR3aa: CASSTGQYYGYTF
CDR3nt: TGTGCCAGTAGTACTGGACAGTACTATGGCTACACCTTC

j_gene: TRBJ2-1
v_gene: TRBV18
abundance: NA
d_gene: NA
CDR3aa: CASSRGPDTSYNEQFF
CDR3nt: TGTGCCAGCTCACGTGGGCCGGACACCTCATACAATGAGCAGTTCTTC

j_gene: TRBJ2-1
v_gene: TRBV30
abundance: NA
d_gene: TRBD2
CDR3aa: CAWTGGTSGSNSYNEQFF
CDR3nt: TGTGCCTGGACCGGGGGGACTAGCGGGTCAAATTCCTACAATGAGCAGTTCTTC

j_gene: TRBJ2-7
v_gene: TRBV27
abundance: NA
d_gene: TRBD1
CDR3aa: CASSLSTGGYEQYF
CDR3nt: TGTGCCAGCAGTTTGTCTACAGGGGGCTACGAGCAGTACTTC

j_gene: TRBJ1-1
v_gene: TRBV27
abundance: NA
d_gene: NA
CDR3aa: CASSFSPQAGTEAFF
CDR3nt: TGTGCCAGCAGTTTCTCACCGCAGGCGGGCACTGAAGCTTTCTTT

j_gene: TRBJ1-5
v_gene: TRBV9
abundance: once
d_gene: NA
CDR3aa: CASSVAADPNQPQHF
CDR3nt: TGTGCCAGCAGCGTAGCTGCGGATCCAAATCAGCCCCAGCATTTT

j_gene: TRBJ2-4
v_gene: TRBV5-1
abundance: NA
d_gene: TRBD1
CDR3aa: CASSLAGQFKNIQYF
CDR3nt: TGCGCCAGCAGCTTGGCGGGACAGTTCAAAAACATTCAGTACTTC

j_gene: TRBJ1-2
v_gene: TRBV6-6
abundance: NA
d_gene: TRBD1
CDR3aa: CASIIGTGQGNGYTF
CDR3nt: TGTGCCAGCATCATAGGGACTGGACAGGGGAATGGCTACACCTTC

j_gene: TRBJ1-2
v_gene: TRBV7-2
abundance: NA
d_gene: TRBD1
CDR3aa: CASSSPDRRTGGSYGYTF
CDR3nt: TGTGCCAGCAGCTCACCCGACAGAAGGACAGGGGGAAGCTATGGCTACACCTTC

j_gene: TRBJ1-6
v_gene: TRBV18
abundance: few
d_gene: NA
CDR3aa: CASSQARGGRRNSPLHF
CDR3nt: TGTGCCAGCTCACAGGCCCGGGGAGGGCGGCGCAATTCACCCCTCCACTTT

j_gene: TRBJ2-3
v_gene: TRBV14
abundance: NA
d_gene: TRBD2
CDR3aa: CASRLTGGPTDTQYF
CDR3nt: TGTGCCAGCAGGTTAACGGGGGGACCAACAGATACGCAGTATTTT

j_gene: TRBJ1-2
v_gene: TRBV19
abundance: few
d_gene: NA
CDR3aa: CASSLRNRDGYTF
CDR3nt: TGTGCCAGTAGCCTCAGGAACAGGGATGGCTACACCTTC

j_gene: TRBJ2-5
v_gene: TRBV7-6
abundance: NA
d_gene: TRBD1
CDR3aa: CASSLAGQGAETQYF
CDR3nt: TGTGCCAGCAGCTTAGCGGGGCAGGGGGCAGAGACCCAGTACTTC

j_gene: TRBJ2-7
v_gene: TRBV7-2
abundance: NA
d_gene: TRBD1
CDR3aa: CASSRTGTGVYEQYF
CDR3nt: TGTGCCAGCAGCCGTACCGGGACAGGGGTATACGAGCAGTACTTC

j_gene: TRBJ2-3
v_gene: TRBV2
abundance: NA
d_gene: NA
CDR3aa: CASKISVSTDTQYF
CDR3nt: TGTGCCAGCAAAATATCTGTCAGCACAGATACGCAGTATTTT

j_gene: TRBJ2-5
v_gene: TRBV14
abundance: once
d_gene: NA
CDR3aa: CASSHSIGVLWETQYF
CDR3nt: TGTGCCAGCAGCCATTCTATAGGGGTCCTATGGGAGACCCAGTACTTC

j_gene: TRBJ1-1
v_gene: TRBV27
abundance: NA
d_gene: NA
CDR3aa: CASTPTGGVNTEAFF
CDR3nt: TGTGCCAGCACCCCGACGGGCGGGGTGAACACTGAAGCTTTCTTT

j_gene: TRBJ2-7
v_gene: TRBV5-6
abundance: NA
d_gene: NA
CDR3aa: CASKYASGSDHEQYF
CDR3nt: TGTGCCAGCAAATACGCGAGCGGAAGCGACCACGAGCAGTACTTC

j_gene: TRBJ1-4
v_gene: TRBV28
abundance: NA
d_gene: TRBD1
CDR3aa: CASSPRGLARGREKLFF
CDR3nt: TGTGCCAGCAGCCCACGGGGGCTCGCCAGGGGGCGGGAAAAACTGTTTTTT

j_gene: TRBJ2-1
v_gene: TRBV9
abundance: NA
d_gene: NA
CDR3aa: CASSEGARGGYNEQFF
CDR3nt: TGTGCCAGCAGCGAGGGGGCCCGGGGGGGCTACAATGAGCAGTTCTTC

j_gene: TRBJ2-5
v_gene: TRBV11-1
abundance: NA
d_gene: TRBD2
CDR3aa: CASSSRAERGLGTQYF
CDR3nt: TGTGCCAGCAGCTCGAGAGCTGAGCGGGGACTAGGGACCCAGTACTTC

j_gene: TRBJ1-3
v_gene: TRBV5-1
abundance: once
d_gene: TRBD1
CDR3aa: CASSSQGLSGNTIYF
CDR3nt: TGCGCCAGCAGCTCACAGGGGCTCTCTGGAAACACCATATATTTT

j_gene: TRBJ2-1
v_gene: TRBV9
abundance: NA
d_gene: TRBD2
CDR3aa: CASSGTSGSYEQFF
CDR3nt: TGTGCCAGCAGTGGGACTAGCGGGAGCTATGAGCAGTTCTTC

j_gene: TRBJ2-7
v_gene: TRBV7-3
abundance: once
d_gene: NA
CDR3aa: CASSLSHPGEQYF
CDR3nt: TGTGCCAGCAGCTTATCCCATCCGGGCGAGCAGTACTTC

j_gene: TRBJ1-2
v_gene: TRBV6-5
abundance: once
d_gene: NA
CDR3aa: CASRPGGPDRGYTF
CDR3nt: TGTGCCAGCCGACCGGGGGGGCCGGATCGTGGCTACACCTTC

j_gene: TRBJ2-7
v_gene: TRBV6-6
abundance: NA
d_gene: TRBD1
CDR3aa: CASSYRGQGVHEQYF
CDR3nt: TGTGCCAGCAGTTACCGGGGACAGGGTGTACACGAGCAGTACTTC

j_gene: TRBJ1-2
v_gene: TRBV19
abundance: NA
d_gene: TRBD1
CDR3aa: CASSIDGGQNYGYTF
CDR3nt: TGTGCCAGTAGTATAGACGGGGGACAGAACTATGGCTACACCTTC

j_gene: TRBJ1-1
v_gene: TRBV5-1
abundance: NA
d_gene: NA
CDR3aa: CASSLTERAWEAFF
CDR3nt: TGCGCCAGCAGCTTGACCGAACGAGCTTGGGAAGCTTTCTTT

j_gene: TRBJ1-3
v_gene: TRBV28
abundance: NA
d_gene: NA
CDR3aa: CASGTGSSGNTIYF
CDR3nt: TGTGCCAGCGGCACAGGGAGCTCTGGAAACACCATATATTTT

j_gene: TRBJ1-2
v_gene: TRBV6-1
abundance: NA
d_gene: NA
CDR3aa: CASSEVGQLYGYTF
CDR3nt: TGTGCCAGCAGTGAAGTTGGACAGCTATATGGCTACACCTTC

j_gene: TRBJ2-1
v_gene: TRBV19
abundance: NA
d_gene: NA
CDR3aa: CASTDFYRNEQFF
CDR3nt: TGTGCCTCCACGGACTTCTACCGGAATGAGCAGTTCTTC

j_gene: TRBJ2-1
v_gene: TRBV6-5
abundance: NA
d_gene: NA
CDR3aa: CASSRYNEQFF
CDR3nt: TGTGCCAGCAGTCGGTACAATGAGCAGTTCTTC

j_gene: TRBJ1-1
v_gene: TRBV18
abundance: NA
d_gene: NA
CDR3aa: CASSPLIDTEAFF
CDR3nt: TGTGCCAGCTCACCACTTATAGACACTGAAGCTTTCTTT

j_gene: TRBJ2-7
v_gene: TRBV4-1
abundance: NA
d_gene: NA
CDR3aa: CASSQEQTVFEQYF
CDR3nt: TGCGCCAGCAGCCAAGAACAGACAGTTTTCGAGCAGTACTTC

j_gene: TRBJ2-3
v_gene: TRBV29-1
abundance: NA
d_gene: TRBD2
CDR3aa: CSAPLNPTESGTTDTQYF
CDR3nt: TGCAGCGCCCCATTAAACCCTACCGAGAGCGGGACCACAGATACGCAGTATTTT

j_gene: TRBJ1-2
v_gene: TRBV2
abundance: few
d_gene: NA
CDR3aa: CASSLLGGQGYTF
CDR3nt: TGTGCCAGCAGCCTACTGGGGGGGCAAGGCTACACCTTC

j_gene: TRBJ2-7
v_gene: TRBV5-1
abundance: NA
d_gene: NA
CDR3aa: CASRPGTQSSYEQYF
CDR3nt: TGCGCCAGCAGGCCAGGGACACAAAGTTCCTACGAGCAGTACTTC

j_gene: TRBJ2-2
v_gene: TRBV5-5
abundance: once
d_gene: NA
CDR3aa: CASSRDSRKYNTGELFF
CDR3nt: TGTGCCAGCAGCCGGGACTCGCGAAAATATAACACCGGGGAGCTGTTTTTT

j_gene: TRBJ1-4
v_gene: TRBV11-2
abundance: NA
d_gene: NA
CDR3aa: CASSLGGQGNEKLFF
CDR3nt: TGTGCCAGCAGCTTAGGGGGGCAGGGTAATGAAAAACTGTTTTTT

j_gene: TRBJ1-4
v_gene: TRBV6-5
abundance: NA
d_gene: TRBD1
CDR3aa: CASRLGQNNEKLFF
CDR3nt: TGTGCCAGCAGACTGGGACAGAATAATGAAAAACTGTTTTTT